This TCR beta chain was identified during a study of regulatory T cells in long-lasting Graves disease. J was trimmed by 4 bases and V by 6 bases; bases with no gene match: 11. The CDR3 runs to 16 residues. Looked up from germline, CDR1 is MDHEN and CDR2 is SYDVKM. Time point described: newly diagnosed GD, antithyroid drugs for less than 3 months. The TCR library was prepared using RNA isolated from PBMCs. HTBI primers from iRepertoire and Arm-PCR of CDR3 regions yielded the TCR beta libraries. TCRdb used MiXCR to reprocess the multiplex PCR reads, holding one entry per CDR3 protein. The top ten hold about a sixth of the sample, which has 400,000 to 500,000 distinct CDR3 sequences, under 15% seen once. These data were likewise used in another study, on T cells in Graves' hyperthyroidism and ophthalmopathy.

The rearrangement links TRBV28 to TRBJ2-2; 7 bases match TRBD2. The specimen was peripheral blood mononuclear cells (PBMCs), collected at new diagnosis, from a patient treated with antithyroid drugs. This clonotype was sampled from a woman in her twenties or thirties with Graves disease. The CDR3 sequence: CASSTIWGRGTGELFF. CDR3 coding DNA: TGTGCCAGCAGCACCATTTGGGGGAGGGGCACCGGGGAGCTGTTTTTT.